The T cell receptor beta chain under discussion was sequenced for a study of blood T cell repertoires in COVID-19. Study information: Specimens from acute and convalescent COVID-19 originated in the United States, Italy and Spain. PBMCs, B-cell-depleted T cells, or T cells provided the cDNA or gDNA that made up the material.

As processed by the authors: Amplification from reference gene primers served as the basis for estimated nucleated cell counts. Clones were sequenced by immunoSEQ multiplex PCR, and TCRdb holds only the in-frame ones, with some missing. That table supplies the V and J calls and clone size; D and trimming were determined from the DNA. The table has some 150,000 clones, more than 70% seen once; the top ten hold over 2%. Germline V gives CDR1 LNHDA, CDR2 SQIVND (reference sequence). The CDR3 length is 15 residues. With 3 bases removed from V and 0 bases from J, the gap between germline ends came to 11 bases.

The chain uses TRBV19 and TRBJ1-2; D is unresolved. The sequence derives from a human donor in a cohort sampled during active COVID-19. Sequencing was carried out using peripheral blood. The CDR3 loop is CASSIGAPANYGYTF. DNA for the CDR3: TGTGCCAGTAGTATCGGAGCCCCAGCTAACTATGGCTACACCTTC.